This T cell receptor (beta chain) was identified during a study of cytomegalovirus exposure and HLA in healthy donors. Study results and caveats: According to an earlier analysis, most TCR beta V segments yielded productive rearrangements about 90% or about 30% of the time.

Trimming pared 5 bases from V and 1 base from J, leaving 9 bases between. In germline, CDR1 is MNHNY, CDR2 SVGAGI (reference sequence). This CDR3 has 14 amino acids. With regard to this clone: What it recognizes is unknown.

The PCR was carried out with 60 Vbeta primers and 13 Jbeta primers. This table comes from immunoSEQ multiplex PCR, and its TCRdb copy is limited to in-frame clones, with some not included. The sample records about 150,000 clones, about 74% being singletons. The chain couples TRBV6-6 to TRBJ1-5; no firm D call. Sequenced input: PBMCs. The clonotype was recovered from a middle-aged woman in good health and CMV-seronegative. Here the CDR3 DNA reads TGTGCCAGCAGTCCGGGGAGAAGCAATCAGCCCCAGCATTTT. Residues: CASSPGRSNQPQHF.